The 9 T cell receptor beta chains presented below share a single source sample, sequenced in a study of T-cell memory formation after mild COVID-19. TCRdb fed the 5' RACE reads into MiXCR, producing one record per CDR3 protein. The table records approximately 60,000 distinct CDR3 sequences, about a tenth of them present only once. Sequences were obtained from PBMCs or a T cell subset sorted from them (not recorded which). The receptors here all came from a man aged 18 to 29 who had mild COVID-19 (a few samples of this study predate the infection). Cell type and time point are not known.

This clonotype was seen more than once but under ten times. Relative to the germline gene, one junction end is altered; a read error may explain this. This chain joins TRBV7-7 and TRBJ2-5; D is tentatively TRBD1 or TRBD2 (5 bases each). The CDR3 has 13 residues. Germline CDR1 SSHAT, CDR2 FNYEAQ (reference sequence). CDR3 amino acids: CASSFWGQETQYF. The CDR3 coding sequence is TGTGCTAGCAGCTTTTGGGGGCAAGAGACCCAGTACTTC.

The CDR3 region has the DNA TGTGCCAGCAGTTGGACAGGGGGCTTCTACGAGCAGTACTTC. Translated: CASSWTGGFYEQYF. The rearrangement links TRBV6-5 to TRBJ2-7; 11 bases match TRBD1. V trimming: 4 bases; J trimming: 3 bases; junction bases outside the gene matches: 2. Germline CDR1 MNHEY, CDR2 SVGAGI. This CDR3 has 14 residues.

In this sample, this clonotype turned up once. The chain joins TRBV27 to TRBJ1-2, with 9 bases matching TRBD1. Per the germline V gene, CDR1 is MNHEY and CDR2 is SMNVEV (reference sequence). The CDR3 extends over 16 amino acids. The trim removed 5 bases at V and 3 bases at J, leaving 10 bases unmatched. The CDR3 protein is CASSPPFGDRDYGYTF. As DNA, the CDR3 is TGTGCCAGCAGTCCCCCGTTTGGGGACAGGGACTATGGCTACACCTTC.

This chain links TRBV9 with TRBJ1-1, with D unclear. CDR1 and CDR2 from the germline V gene are SGDLS and YYNGEE. This CDR3 comprises 15 residues. Deletions cut 0 bases from V and 0 bases from J, with 9 bases between. For the CDR3, the DNA is TGTGCCAGCAGCGTAGTTGGAGAGGTGAACACTGAAGCTTTCTTT. Translating gives CASSVVGEVNTEAFF.

In its sample, this clonotype was seen many times. The CDR3 reads CASSSGRSYNEQFF. The CDR3 bases are TGTGCCAGCTCATCCGGTCGTTCCTACAATGAGCAGTTCTTC. The chain is built from TRBV18 and TRBJ2-1, with unresolved D. With 5 bases removed from V and 1 base from J, the gap between germline ends came to 9 bases. Germline V CDR1 and CDR2: KGHSH, LQKENI. The CDR3 totals 14 residues. Full variable domain (rest looked up from reference TRBV18 and TRBJ2-1): NAGVMQNPRHLVRRRGQEARLRCSPMKGHSHVYWYRQLPEEGLKFMVYLQKENIIDESGMPKERFSAEFPKEGPSILRIQQVVRGDSAAYFCASSSGRSYNEQFFGPGTRLTVL.

This clonotype was counted between two and nine times. This chain joins TRBV7-3 and TRBJ2-5; D is undetermined. Trimming removed 5 bases at V and 2 bases at J, with 15 bases between. CDR1 SGHTA and CDR2 FQGTGA come from the germline V gene. The CDR3 loop spans 15 amino acids. The CDR3 spells CASSQTPGAQETQYF. Here the CDR3 DNA reads TGTGCCAGCAGCCAAACTCCTGGCGCACAAGAGACCCAGTACTTC.

This clonotype was observed at least ten times. The CDR3 reads CASSLWGTGELFF. DNA for the CDR3: TGTGCCAGCAGCTTATGGGGCACCGGGGAGCTGTTTTTT. This chain links TRBV7-3 with TRBJ2-2; no reliable D call. The CDR3 is 13 residues long. V was pared by 2 bases and J by 4 bases, with 5 bases between. Germline V gives CDR1 SGHTA, CDR2 FQGTGA.

V gene TRBV2 combines with J gene TRBJ2-3; the match to TRBD2 covers 9 bases. Trimming took 6 bases from V and 1 from J; bases not matched to a gene: 5. Germline V gene sequence: CDR1 SNHLY, CDR2 FYNNEI. The CDR3 runs 15 residues. CDR3 region: CASRASSGGTDTQYF. In DNA, the CDR3 is TGTGCCAGCAGGGCCTCTAGCGGGGGCACAGATACGCAGTATTTT.

The J gene is TRBJ1-4, the V gene TRBV3-1; TRBD1 matches at 10 bases. Germline CDR1 and CDR2: LGHDT and YNNKEL (reference sequence). The CDR3 extends over 13 amino acids. J was trimmed by 13 bases and V by 4 bases; bases with no gene match: 6. In DNA, the CDR3 is TGTGCCAGCAGCCTAGGACAGGGGGAAGGACTGTTTTTT. The encoded protein is CASSLGQGEGLFF.